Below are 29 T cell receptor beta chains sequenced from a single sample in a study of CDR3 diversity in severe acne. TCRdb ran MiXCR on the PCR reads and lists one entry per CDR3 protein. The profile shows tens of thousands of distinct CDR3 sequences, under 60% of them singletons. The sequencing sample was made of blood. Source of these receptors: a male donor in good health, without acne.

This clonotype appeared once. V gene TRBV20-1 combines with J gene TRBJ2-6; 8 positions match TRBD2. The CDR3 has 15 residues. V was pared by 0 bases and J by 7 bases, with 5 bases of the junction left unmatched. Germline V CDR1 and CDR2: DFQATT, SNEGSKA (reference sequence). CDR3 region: CSARDVSGRANVLTF. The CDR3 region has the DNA TGCAGTGCTAGAGATGTCAGCGGGAGAGCCAACGTCCTGACTTTC.

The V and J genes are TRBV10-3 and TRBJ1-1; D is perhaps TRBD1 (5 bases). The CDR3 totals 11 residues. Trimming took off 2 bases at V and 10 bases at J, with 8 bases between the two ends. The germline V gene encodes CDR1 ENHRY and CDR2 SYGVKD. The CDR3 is CAISEGAVAFF. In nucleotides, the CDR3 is TGTGCCATCAGTGAGGGGGCAGTAGCTTTCTTT.

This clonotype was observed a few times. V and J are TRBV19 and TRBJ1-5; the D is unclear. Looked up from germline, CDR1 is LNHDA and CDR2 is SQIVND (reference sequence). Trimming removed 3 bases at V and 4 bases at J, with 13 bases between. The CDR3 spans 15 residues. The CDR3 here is CASSIEHAWNQPQHF. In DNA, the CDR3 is TGTGCCAGTAGTATCGAACACGCTTGGAATCAGCCCCAGCATTTT.

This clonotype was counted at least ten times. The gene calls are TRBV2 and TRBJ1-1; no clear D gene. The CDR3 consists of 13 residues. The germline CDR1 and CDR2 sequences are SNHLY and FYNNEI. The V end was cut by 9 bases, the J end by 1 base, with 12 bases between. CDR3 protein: CASRYRGNTEAFF. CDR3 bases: TGTGCCAGTCGATATAGAGGGAACACTGAAGCTTTCTTT. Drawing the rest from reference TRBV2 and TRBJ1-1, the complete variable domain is EPEVTQTPSHQVTQMGQEVILRCVPISNHLYFYWYRQILGQKVEFLVSFYNNEISEKSEIFDDQFSVERPDGSNFTLKIRSTKLEDSAMYFCASRYRGNTEAFFGQGTRLTVV.

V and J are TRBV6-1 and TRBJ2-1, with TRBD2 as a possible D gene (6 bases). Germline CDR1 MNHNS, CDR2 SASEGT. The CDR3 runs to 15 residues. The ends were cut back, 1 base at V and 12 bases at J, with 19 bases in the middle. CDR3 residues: CASSEVGGYTDTQFF. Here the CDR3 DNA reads TGTGCCAGCAGTGAAGTGGGGGGTTACACAGATACGCAGTTCTTC.

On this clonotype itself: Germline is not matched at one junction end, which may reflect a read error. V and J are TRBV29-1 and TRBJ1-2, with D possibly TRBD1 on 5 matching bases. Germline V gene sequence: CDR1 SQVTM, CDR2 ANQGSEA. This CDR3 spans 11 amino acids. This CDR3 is CSLEGEDGHTF. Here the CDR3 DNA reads TGCAGCTTGGAAGGGGAGGATGGCCACACCTTC.

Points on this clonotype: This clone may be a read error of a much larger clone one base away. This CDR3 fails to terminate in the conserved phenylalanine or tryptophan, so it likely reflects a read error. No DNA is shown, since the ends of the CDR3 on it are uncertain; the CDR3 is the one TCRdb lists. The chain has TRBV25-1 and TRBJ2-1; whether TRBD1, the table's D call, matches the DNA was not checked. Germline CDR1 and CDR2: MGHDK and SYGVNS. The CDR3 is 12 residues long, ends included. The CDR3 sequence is CAGGQGESERFS.

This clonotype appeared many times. The CDR3 sequence is CASSPQSGGTDTQYF. DNA of the CDR3: TGTGCCAGCAGCCCCCAGTCGGGTGGTACAGATACGCAGTATTTT. V and J are TRBV9 and TRBJ2-3; D is unresolved. This CDR3 has 15 residues. V was cut by 4 bases and J by 3 bases, with 15 bases left in between. The V gene's germline CDR1 is SGDLS and CDR2 YYNGEE. The full variable domain, rest sourced from reference TRBV9 and TRBJ2-3, is DSGVTQTPKHLITATGQRVTLRCSPRSGDLSVYWYQQSLDQGLQFLIQYYNGEERAKGNILERFSAQQFPDLHSELNLSSLELGDSALYFCASSPQSGGTDTQYFGPGTRLTVL.

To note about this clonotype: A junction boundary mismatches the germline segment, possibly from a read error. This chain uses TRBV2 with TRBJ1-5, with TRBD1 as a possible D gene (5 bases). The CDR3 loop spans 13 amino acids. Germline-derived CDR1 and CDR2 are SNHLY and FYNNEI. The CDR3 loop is CASSGQSNRPQHF. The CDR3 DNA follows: TGTGCCAGCAGTGGACAGTCGAATCGGCCCCAGCATTTC. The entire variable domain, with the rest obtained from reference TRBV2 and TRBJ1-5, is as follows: EPEVTQTPSHQVTQMGQEVILRCVPISNHLYFYWYRQILGQKVEFLVSFYNNEISEKSEIFDDQFSVERPDGSNFTLKIRSTKLEDSAMYFCASSGQSNRPQHFGDGTRLSIL.

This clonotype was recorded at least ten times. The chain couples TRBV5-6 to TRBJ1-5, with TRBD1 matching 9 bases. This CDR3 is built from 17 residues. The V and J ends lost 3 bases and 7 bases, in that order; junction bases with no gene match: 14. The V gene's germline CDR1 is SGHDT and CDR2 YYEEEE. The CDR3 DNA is TGTGCCAGCAGCTCGGATTCAGACAGGGGGTGGTCACAGCCCCAGCATTTT. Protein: CASSSDSDRGWSQPQHF.

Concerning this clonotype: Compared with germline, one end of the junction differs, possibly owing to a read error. The CDR3 region is CASSQVLGQGGYGYTF. The CDR3 DNA sequence: TGCGCCAGCAGCCAAGTCCTCGGACAGGGGGGGTATGGCTACACCTTC. The rearrangement uses TRBV7-9 and TRBJ1-2; the match to TRBD1 covers 10 bases. Germline lookup yields CDR1 SEHNR and CDR2 FQNEAQ (reference sequence). The CDR3 runs 16 residues.

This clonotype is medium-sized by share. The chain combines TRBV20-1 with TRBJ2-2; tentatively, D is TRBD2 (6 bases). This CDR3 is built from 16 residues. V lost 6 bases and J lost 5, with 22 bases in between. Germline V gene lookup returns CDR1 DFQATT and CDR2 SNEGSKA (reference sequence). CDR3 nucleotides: TGCAGTGCCGCTACCCTCATGGGACTGACGACCGGGGAGCTGTTTTTT. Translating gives CSAATLMGLTTGELFF.

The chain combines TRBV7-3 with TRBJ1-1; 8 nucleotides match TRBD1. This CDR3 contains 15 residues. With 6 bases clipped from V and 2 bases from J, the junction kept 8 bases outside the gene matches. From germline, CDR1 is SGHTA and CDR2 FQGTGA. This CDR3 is CASSPRQGFNTEAFF. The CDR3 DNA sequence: TGTGCCAGCAGTCCCCGACAGGGGTTTAACACTGAAGCTTTCTTT. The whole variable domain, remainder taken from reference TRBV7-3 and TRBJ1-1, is GAGVSQTPSNKVTEKGKYVELRCDPISGHTALYWYRQSLGQGPEFLIYFQGTGAADDSGLPNDRFFAVRPEGSVSTLKIQRTERGDSAVYLCASSPRQGFNTEAFFGQGTRLTVV.

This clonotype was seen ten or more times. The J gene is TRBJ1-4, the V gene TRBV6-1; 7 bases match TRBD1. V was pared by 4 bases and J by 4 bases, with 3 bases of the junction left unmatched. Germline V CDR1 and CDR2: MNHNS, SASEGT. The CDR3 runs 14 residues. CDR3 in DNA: TGTGCCAGCAGTGTGTCAGGGGGTAATGAAAAACTGTTTTTT. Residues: CASSVSGGNEKLFF.

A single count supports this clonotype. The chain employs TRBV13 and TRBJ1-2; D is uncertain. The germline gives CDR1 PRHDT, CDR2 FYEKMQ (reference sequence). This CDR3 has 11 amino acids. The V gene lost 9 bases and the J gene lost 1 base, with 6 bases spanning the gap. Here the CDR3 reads CASGLNYGYTF. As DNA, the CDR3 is TGTGCCAGTGGACTTAACTATGGCTACACCTTC.

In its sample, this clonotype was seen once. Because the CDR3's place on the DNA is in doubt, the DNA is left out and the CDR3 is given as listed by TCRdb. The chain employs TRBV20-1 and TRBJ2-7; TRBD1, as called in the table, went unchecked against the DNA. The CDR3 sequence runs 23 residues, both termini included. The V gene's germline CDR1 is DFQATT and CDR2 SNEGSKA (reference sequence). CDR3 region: CSGGTTVQETQYFGPGWPHEQYF.

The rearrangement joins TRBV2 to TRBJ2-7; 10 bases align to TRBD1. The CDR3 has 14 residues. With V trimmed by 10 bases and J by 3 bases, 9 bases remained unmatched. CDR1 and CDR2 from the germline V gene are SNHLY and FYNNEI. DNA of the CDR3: TGTGCCACTGTTTCCGGGACAGGGGACTACGAGCAGTACTTC. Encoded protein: CATVSGTGDYEQYF. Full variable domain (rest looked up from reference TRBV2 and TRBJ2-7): EPEVTQTPSHQVTQMGQEVILRCVPISNHLYFYWYRQILGQKVEFLVSFYNNEISEKSEIFDDQFSVERPDGSNFTLKIRSTKLEDSAMYFCATVSGTGDYEQYFGPGTRLTVT.

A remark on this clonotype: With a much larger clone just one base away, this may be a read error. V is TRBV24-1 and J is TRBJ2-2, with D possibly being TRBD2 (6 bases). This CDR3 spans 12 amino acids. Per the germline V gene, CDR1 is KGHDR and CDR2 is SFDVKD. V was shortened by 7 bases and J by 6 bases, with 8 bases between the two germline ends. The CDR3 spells CATSGGAGELFF. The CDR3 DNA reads TGTGCCACCAGCGGGGGAGCCGGGGAGCTGTTTTTT.

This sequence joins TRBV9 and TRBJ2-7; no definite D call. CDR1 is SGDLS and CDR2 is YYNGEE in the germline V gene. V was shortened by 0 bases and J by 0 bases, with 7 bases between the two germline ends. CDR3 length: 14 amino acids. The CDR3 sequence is CASSVAPNSYEQYF. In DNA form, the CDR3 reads TGTGCCAGCAGCGTAGCCCCAAACTCCTACGAGCAGTACTTC. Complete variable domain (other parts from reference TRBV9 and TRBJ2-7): DSGVTQTPKHLITATGQRVTLRCSPRSGDLSVYWYQQSLDQGLQFLIQYYNGEERAKGNILERFSAQQFPDLHSELNLSSLELGDSALYFCASSVAPNSYEQYFGPGTRLTVT.

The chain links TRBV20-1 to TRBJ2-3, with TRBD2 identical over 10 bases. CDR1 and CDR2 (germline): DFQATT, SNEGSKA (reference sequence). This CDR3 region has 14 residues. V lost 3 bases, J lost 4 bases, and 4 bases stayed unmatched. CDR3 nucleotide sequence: TGCAGTGCTAGTCGCAGCGGGAGGGCAGATACGCAGTATTTT. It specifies CSASRSGRADTQYF.

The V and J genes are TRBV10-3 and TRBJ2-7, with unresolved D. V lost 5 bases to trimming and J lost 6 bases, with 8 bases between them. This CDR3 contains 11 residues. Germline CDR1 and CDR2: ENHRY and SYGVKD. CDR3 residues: CAISPEGEQYF. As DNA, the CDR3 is TGTGCCATCAGTCCAGAAGGCGAGCAGTACTTC.

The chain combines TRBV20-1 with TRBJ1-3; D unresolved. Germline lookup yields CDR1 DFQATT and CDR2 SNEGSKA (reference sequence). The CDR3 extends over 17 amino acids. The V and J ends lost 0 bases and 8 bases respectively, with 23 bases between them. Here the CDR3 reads CSARDPNSSNYGYTIYF. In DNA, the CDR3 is TGCAGTGCTAGAGATCCTAACAGCTCTAACTATGGCTACACCATATATTTT.

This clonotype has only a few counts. The CDR3 DNA reads TGCAGTGCTAGTCCGACAGGGCACGACTATGGCTACACCTTC. Protein product: CSASPTGHDYGYTF. The chain recombines TRBV20-1 with TRBJ1-2; 7 bases align to TRBD1. Germline CDR1 reads DFQATT; CDR2 reads SNEGSKA (reference sequence). The CDR3 is made up of 14 amino acids. Trimming at V came to 3 bases and at J to 3 bases, leaving 7 bases not matched to a gene.

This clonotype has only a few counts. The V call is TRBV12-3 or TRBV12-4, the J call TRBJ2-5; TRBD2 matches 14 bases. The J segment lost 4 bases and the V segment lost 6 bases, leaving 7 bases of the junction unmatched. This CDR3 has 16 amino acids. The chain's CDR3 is CASSTGLAGVGETQYF. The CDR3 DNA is TGTGCCAGCAGCACGGGACTAGCGGGAGTGGGAGAGACCCAGTACTTC.

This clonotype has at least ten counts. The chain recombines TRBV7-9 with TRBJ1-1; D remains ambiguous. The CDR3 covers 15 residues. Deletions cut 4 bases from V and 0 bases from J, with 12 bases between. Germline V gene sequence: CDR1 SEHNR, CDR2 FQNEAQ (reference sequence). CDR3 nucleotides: TGTGCCAGCAGCTCCCAGGACGGCCTGAACACTGAAGCTTTCTTT. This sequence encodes CASSSQDGLNTEAFF.

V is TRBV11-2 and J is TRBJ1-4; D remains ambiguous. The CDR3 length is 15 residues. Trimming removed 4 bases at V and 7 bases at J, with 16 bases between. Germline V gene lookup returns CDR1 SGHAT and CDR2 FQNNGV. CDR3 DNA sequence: TGTGCCAGCAGCTCGGCGGCAGCCGGAGGTGAAAAACTGTTTTTT. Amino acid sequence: CASSSAAAGGEKLFF. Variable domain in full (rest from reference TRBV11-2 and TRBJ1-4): EAGVAQSPRYKIIEKRQSVAFWCNPISGHATLYWYQQILGQGPKLLIQFQNNGVVDDSQLPKDRFSAERLKGVDSTLKIQPAKLEDSAVYLCASSSAAAGGEKLFFGSGTQLSVL.

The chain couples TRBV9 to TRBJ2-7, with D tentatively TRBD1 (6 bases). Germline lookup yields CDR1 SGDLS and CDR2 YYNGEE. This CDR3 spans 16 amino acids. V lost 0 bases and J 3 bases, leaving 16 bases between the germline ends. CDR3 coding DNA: TGTGCCAGCAGCGTAGGGTCCGGGACACTTGACTACGAGCAGTACTTC. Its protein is CASSVGSGTLDYEQYF.

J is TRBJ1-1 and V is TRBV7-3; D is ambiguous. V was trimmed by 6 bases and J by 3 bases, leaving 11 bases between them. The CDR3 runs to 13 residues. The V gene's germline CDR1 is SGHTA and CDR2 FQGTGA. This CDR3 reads CASSQKEHTEAFF. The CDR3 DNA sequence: TGTGCCAGCAGTCAAAAGGAACACACTGAAGCTTTCTTT.

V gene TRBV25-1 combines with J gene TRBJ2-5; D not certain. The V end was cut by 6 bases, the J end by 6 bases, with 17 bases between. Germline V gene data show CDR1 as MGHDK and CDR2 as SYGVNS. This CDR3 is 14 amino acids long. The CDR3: CASSPSRGGKTQYF. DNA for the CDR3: TGTGCCAGCAGCCCGAGCCGAGGTGGAAAGACCCAGTACTTC. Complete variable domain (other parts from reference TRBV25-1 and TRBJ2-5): EADIYQTPRYLVIGTGKKITLECSQTMGHDKMYWYQQDPGMELHLIHYSYGVNSTEKGDLSSESTVSRIRTEHFPLTLESARPSHTSQYLCASSPSRGGKTQYFGPGTRLLVL.